A single sample gave rise to the 7 T cell receptor beta chains below, sequenced in a study of cytomegalovirus exposure and HLA in healthy donors. PCR involved 60 Vbeta and 13 Jbeta primers. Generated by immunoSEQ multiplex PCR, the TCRdb table keeps only in-frame clones and is missing some. The sample includes 35,000 or so clones, roughly 79% seen only once; the top ten take about a tenth. The sample was PBMCs. Receptor source: a woman aged 40 to 49 in good health and CMV-seronegative.

This clone turned up a few times. The chain joins TRBV6-1 to TRBJ1-1; TRBD1 is a possible D gene (6 bases). V gave up 6 bases and J gave up 4 bases, with 15 bases separating them. There are 14 residues in the CDR3. The germline V gene has CDR1 MNHNS and CDR2 SASEGT. This CDR3 is CASRRVHRVTEAFF. In DNA form, the CDR3 reads TGTGCCAGCAGGCGAGTGCACAGGGTCACTGAAGCTTTCTTT.

The rearrangement uses TRBV7-9 and TRBJ1-4; a weak D match, TRBD1 (5 bases). CDR1 and CDR2 from the germline V gene are SEHNR and FQNEAQ (reference sequence). V lost 6 bases and J lost 0, with 14 bases in between. There are 16 residues in the CDR3. The CDR3 loop is CASSPVGGSTNEKLFF. The CDR3 DNA reads TGTGCCAGCAGTCCCGTCGGGGGATCAACTAATGAAAAACTGTTTTTT.

The chain carries TRBV5-1 and TRBJ1-1; TRBD1 matches 8 bases. Germline CDR1 SGHRS, CDR2 YFSETQ. The junction had 3 bases not matched to a gene; V was cut back by 4 bases and J by 1 base. This CDR3 comprises 14 residues. CDR3 in DNA: TGCGCCAGCAGCACTGGGACAGGGAACACTGAAGCTTTCTTT. As protein: CASSTGTGNTEAFF.

This chain joins TRBV6-6 and TRBJ2-5; 9 bases line up with TRBD2. From germline, CDR1 is MNHNY and CDR2 SVGAGI (reference sequence). The V gene end was trimmed by 2 bases and the J gene end by 3 bases; junction bases not matched to a gene: 7. This CDR3 region has 16 residues. This CDR3 is CASSYGGGGAEETQYF. The CDR3 nucleotides are TGTGCCAGCAGTTACGGGGGCGGGGGGGCAGAAGAGACCCAGTACTTC.

The CDR3 nucleotides read TGTGCCAGCAGCTTCTTAGACTATGGCTACACCTTC. This gives the protein CASSFLDYGYTF. The rearrangement joins TRBV13 to TRBJ1-2; D ambiguous. In germline, CDR1 is PRHDT, CDR2 FYEKMQ (reference sequence). CDR3 length: 12 amino acids. V gave up 3 bases and J gave up 3 bases, with 5 bases separating them.

This clone has a handful of counts. V is TRBV4-2 and J is TRBJ2-3; 7 bases align to TRBD2. With V trimmed by 4 bases and J by 3 bases, 7 bases remained unmatched. There are 15 residues in the CDR3. Germline V CDR1 and CDR2: LGHNA, YNFKEQ. For the CDR3, the DNA is TGTGCCAGCAGCCCCAAGGCGGGGGATACAGATACGCAGTATTTT. Translated, it gives CASSPKAGDTDTQYF.

The J gene is TRBJ1-2, the V gene TRBV6-1; D unclear. The CDR3 loop spans 12 amino acids. The V gene lost 4 bases and the J gene lost 7 bases, with 10 bases spanning the gap. CDR1 is MNHNS, CDR2 SASEGT, per germline. The chain's CDR3 is CASSVGSSGYTF. For the CDR3, the DNA is TGTGCCAGCAGTGTGGGTTCTAGTGGCTACACCTTC.